These T cell receptor beta chains were read from a single sample in a study of blood T cells in healthy people across ages. TCRdb passed the 5' RACE reads through MiXCR, listing each CDR3 protein once. The sample records 650,000 to 900,000 distinct CDR3 sequences, approximately 67% being singletons. The sequencing input was blood. Every receptor here comes from a man between 25 and 39 years old in good health. Each CDR3 is given with its conserved first and last residue. A D gene is named only where the DNA matches it firmly. Some rows have no size entry. The others give once, few or many, or a class for an expanded clone.

size	V	J	D	DNA	CDR3
few	TRBV12-3/TRBV12-4	TRBJ1-5	.	TGTGCCAGCAGTTACGATCAGCCCCAGCATTTT	CASSYDQPQHF
.	TRBV19	TRBJ2-7	TRBD1	TGTGCCAGTAGTCCCTTGTCCGGGACAGGCAAGTCCGAGCAGTACTTC	CASSPLSGTGKSEQYF
few	TRBV3-1	TRBJ2-5	TRBD1	TGTGCCAGCAGCCAAGAAATCGACAGGGGAAGGGGAGAGACCCAGTACTTC	CASSQEIDRGRGETQYF
.	TRBV6-5	TRBJ2-1	.	TGTGCCAGCAGTTACGACCAGCTCGGGTACAATGAGCAGTTCTTC	CASSYDQLGYNEQFF
.	TRBV28	TRBJ2-1	.	TGTGCCAGCAGTTCAATGGGTGAGCAGTTCTTC	CASSSMGEQFF
few	TRBV20-1	TRBJ1-1	.	TGCAGTGCTAGGCCCCCCACAGGGAAGAACACTGAAGCTTTCTTT	CSARPPTGKNTEAFF
.	TRBV4-3	TRBJ2-1	.	TGCGCCAGCAGCCAAGGGGCTAGCCTTAGCTCCTACAATGAGCAGTTCTTC	CASSQGASLSSYNEQFF
many	TRBV5-1	TRBJ2-1	TRBD1	TGTGCCAGCAGTTTAGTACAGGGGGCGTACAATGAGCAGTTCTTC	CASSLVQGAYNEQFF
.	TRBV12-3/TRBV12-4	TRBJ2-3	.	TGTGCCAGCAGTTTAGTTGCCAGGGCCAAAGATACGCAGTATTTT	CASSLVARAKDTQYF
few	TRBV5-1	TRBJ2-7	TRBD1	TGCGCCAGCAAGGGGACAGGAAACTACGAGCAGTACTTC	CASKGTGNYEQYF
.	TRBV15	TRBJ2-3	.	TGTGCCACCAGGACTCAGGGGGGAACTAGCACAGATACGCAGTATTTT	CATRTQGGTSTDTQYF
.	TRBV20-1	TRBJ1-1	.	TGCAGTGCTGGGCTGCTTGAACCGAACACTGAAGCTTTCTTT	CSAGLLEPNTEAFF
.	TRBV20-1	TRBJ1-5	TRBD1	TGCAGTGCCGTGACAGGGGGGAACCCCTATAGCAATCAGCCCCAGCATTTT	CSAVTGGNPYSNQPQHF
.	TRBV7-9	TRBJ2-1	.	TGTGCCAGCAGCTTACGACTAACCGACAGCGACAATGAGCAGTTCTTC	CASSLRLTDSDNEQFF
.	TRBV5-1	TRBJ1-1	.	TGCGCCAGCAGCACTAGCGGGACCGGGGGGACTGAAGCTTTCTTT	CASSTSGTGGTEAFF
.	TRBV15	TRBJ2-1	.	TGTGCCACCAGCAGAGAAGCGGACAGACACAATGAGCAGTTCTTC	CATSREADRHNEQFF
few	TRBV5-5	TRBJ2-2	.	TGTGCCAGCAGCGCGAGGGGGCCGGGGGGTACCGGGGAGCTGTTTTTT	CASSARGPGGTGELFF
.	TRBV6-2/TRBV6-3	TRBJ2-7	.	TGTGCCATCGAGGACACATCAGGCTCCTACGAGCAGTACTTC	CAIEDTSGSYEQYF
many	TRBV4-2	TRBJ2-7	.	TGTGCCAGCAGCCATGAACTCCGGGAGTACGAGCAGTACTTC	CASSHELREYEQYF
.	TRBV7-2	TRBJ2-5	TRBD2	TGTGCCAGCAGCTTAGGACTAGCGGTCCGTCACGAGACCCAGTACTTC	CASSLGLAVRHETQYF
.	TRBV4-3	TRBJ1-1	.	TGCGCCAGCAGCCAAGTTGGGTCGACATACACTGAAGCTTTCTTT	CASSQVGSTYTEAFF
.	TRBV7-9	TRBJ2-1	TRBD2	TGTGCCAGCAGCACCCGGGACTACCGACATTCTTACAATGAGCAGTTCTTC	CASSTRDYRHSYNEQFF
.	TRBV14	TRBJ1-5	.	TGTGCCAGCAGCCAGGGGACGGACTATAGCAATCAGCCCCAGCATTTT	CASSQGTDYSNQPQHF
few	TRBV13	TRBJ2-7	.	TGTGCCAGCAGCTTTCGCGGCAACTACGAGCAGTACTTC	CASSFRGNYEQYF
.	TRBV20-1	TRBJ2-5	.	TGCAGTGCTGGTCAGACGGACTACTACCAAGAGACCCAGTACTTC	CSAGQTDYYQETQYF
.	TRBV9	TRBJ2-3	TRBD1	TGTGCCAGCAGCGTTTACAGGGGATACACAGATACGCAGTATTTT	CASSVYRGYTDTQYF
.	TRBV13	TRBJ2-7	TRBD1	TGTGCCAGCAGCCCAAGGGACAGTATGGCCCTCGAGCAGTACTTC	CASSPRDSMALEQYF
.	TRBV7-3	TRBJ1-6	.	TGTGCCAGCAGCTTGGGCAGTAGTAATTCACCCCTCCACTTT	CASSLGSSNSPLHF
.	TRBV13	TRBJ2-6	.	TGTGCCAGCAGCTTAGAGAAGGGGACTGGGGCCAACGTCCTGACTTTC	CASSLEKGTGANVLTF
.	TRBV15	TRBJ2-7	TRBD1	TGTGCCACCAGCAGCCGGACAGGGCCGTACTACGAGCAGTACTTC	CATSSRTGPYYEQYF
.	TRBV12-3/TRBV12-4	TRBJ2-3	TRBD2	TGTGCCAGCAGCATAGCGGGGGGGGTTGATACGCAGTATTTT	CASSIAGGVDTQYF
.	TRBV27	TRBJ2-1	.	TGTGCCAGCAGTATACCCTCCGGGGATGAGCAGTTCTTC	CASSIPSGDEQFF
.	TRBV6-5	TRBJ2-3	TRBD2	TGTGCCAGCAGTTACTCCCTCCGGGGGGGGTTGCAGACGCAGTATTTT	CASSYSLRGGLQTQYF
few	TRBV2	TRBJ2-1	.	TGTGCCAGCAGTACCATCCAGGGTGAGCAGTTCTTC	CASSTIQGEQFF
few	TRBV4-3	TRBJ2-3	TRBD2	TGCGCCAGCAGCCAAGGACTAGCGCCAGGAGATACGCAGTATTTT	CASSQGLAPGDTQYF
.	TRBV29-1	TRBJ2-7	TRBD1	TGCAGCGTTGGGACAGGGGGCTACAATGAGCAGTACTTC	CSVGTGGYNEQYF
.	TRBV2	TRBJ1-5	.	TGTGCCAGCAGTGGCGGAGGGAGATTGGGCAATCAGCCCCAGCATTTT	CASSGGGRLGNQPQHF
.	TRBV6-2/TRBV6-3	TRBJ2-3	TRBD1	TGTGCCAGCAGATACTCAGGACAGGGGACAGATACGCACTATTTT	CASRYSGQGTDTHYF
.	TRBV4-2	TRBJ2-4	TRBD1	TGTGCCAACAGCCCGTTATTCGGACAGGGTTTAGCCAAAAACATTCAGTACTTC	CANSPLFGQGLAKNIQYF
.	TRBV4-2	TRBJ2-3	TRBD2	TGTGCCAGCAGCCAAGAAGCGGGGGCTACAGATACGCAGTATTTT	CASSQEAGATDTQYF
.	TRBV9	TRBJ2-2	TRBD1	TGTGCCAGCAGCCAGACAGGGGTTGGCGGGGAGCTGTTTTTT	CASSQTGVGGELFF
once	TRBV2	TRBJ2-3	.	TGTGCCAGCAGTGAAGAACTCCTCCCAGACACAGATACGCAGTATTTT	CASSEELLPDTDTQYF
.	TRBV2	TRBJ2-1	.	TGTGCCAGCAGTGAACAGGGCAGCCAGTTCTTC	CASSEQGSQFF
.	TRBV7-6	TRBJ2-3	.	TGTGCCAGCAGCTCCCCTCGGGCTACAGATACGCAGTATTTT	CASSSPRATDTQYF